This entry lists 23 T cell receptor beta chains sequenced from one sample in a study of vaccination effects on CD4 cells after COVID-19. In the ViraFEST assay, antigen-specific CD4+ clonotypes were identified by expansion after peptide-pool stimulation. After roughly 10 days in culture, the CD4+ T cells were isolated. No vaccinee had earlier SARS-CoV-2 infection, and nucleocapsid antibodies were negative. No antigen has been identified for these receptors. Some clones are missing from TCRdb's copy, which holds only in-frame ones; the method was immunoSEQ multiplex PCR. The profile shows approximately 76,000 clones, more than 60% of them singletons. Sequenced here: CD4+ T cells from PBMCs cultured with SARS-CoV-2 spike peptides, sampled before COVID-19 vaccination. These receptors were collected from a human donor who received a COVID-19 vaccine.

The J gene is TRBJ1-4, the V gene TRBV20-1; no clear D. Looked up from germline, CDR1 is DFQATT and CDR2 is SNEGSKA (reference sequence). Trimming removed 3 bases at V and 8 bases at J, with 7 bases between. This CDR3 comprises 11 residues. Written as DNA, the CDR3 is TGCAGTGCTAGGGAGAGAGAAAAACTGTTTTTT. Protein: CSAREREKLFF.

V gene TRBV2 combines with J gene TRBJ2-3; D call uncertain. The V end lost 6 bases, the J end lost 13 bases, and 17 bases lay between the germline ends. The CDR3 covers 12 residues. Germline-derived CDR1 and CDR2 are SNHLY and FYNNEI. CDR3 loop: CASSPPFGPKYF. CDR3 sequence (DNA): TGTGCCAGCAGCCCCCCGTTCGGGCCGAAGTATTTT.

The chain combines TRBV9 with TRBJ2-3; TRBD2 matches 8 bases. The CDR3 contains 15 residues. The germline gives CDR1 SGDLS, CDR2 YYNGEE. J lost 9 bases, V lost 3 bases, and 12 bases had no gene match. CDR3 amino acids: CASSEREYVSDTQYF. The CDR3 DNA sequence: TGTGCCAGCAGCGAGCGGGAGTACGTGTCCGACACGCAGTATTTT.

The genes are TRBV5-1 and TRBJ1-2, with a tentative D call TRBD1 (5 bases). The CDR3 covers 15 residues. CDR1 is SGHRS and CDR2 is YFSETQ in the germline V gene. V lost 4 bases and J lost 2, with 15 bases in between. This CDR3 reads CASSARQGGNYGYTF. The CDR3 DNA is TGCGCCAGCAGCGCCCGGCAGGGCGGAAACTATGGCTACACCTTC.

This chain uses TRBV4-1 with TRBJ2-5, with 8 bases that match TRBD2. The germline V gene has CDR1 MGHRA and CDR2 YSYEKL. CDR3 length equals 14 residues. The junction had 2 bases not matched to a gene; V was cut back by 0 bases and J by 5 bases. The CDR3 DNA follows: TGCGCCAGCAGCCAAGATCGGGGGGGCGAGACCCAGTACTTC. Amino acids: CASSQDRGGETQYF.

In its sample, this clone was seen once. In DNA form, the CDR3 reads TGTGCCAGCAGCTTAGGGACAGGGTCTTCGGAAGCTTTCTTT. This sequence encodes CASSLGTGSSEAFF. V is TRBV7-9 and J is TRBJ1-1; 8 nucleotides agree with TRBD1. The V segment lost 1 base and the J segment 8 bases; nucleotides outside the gene matches: 6. This CDR3 is built from 14 residues. The germline gives CDR1 SEHNR, CDR2 FQNEAQ (reference sequence).

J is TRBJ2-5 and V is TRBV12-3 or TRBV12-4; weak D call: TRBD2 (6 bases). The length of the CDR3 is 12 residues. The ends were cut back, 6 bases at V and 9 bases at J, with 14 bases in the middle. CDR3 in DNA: TGTGCCAGCAGCTGGGACTTACCTCCCCAGTACTTC. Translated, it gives CASSWDLPPQYF.

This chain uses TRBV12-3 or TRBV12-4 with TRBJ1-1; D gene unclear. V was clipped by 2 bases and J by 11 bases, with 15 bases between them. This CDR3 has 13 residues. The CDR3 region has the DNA TGTGCCAGCAGTTTAATAGGGTCGAAGCGGGCTTTCTTT. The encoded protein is CASSLIGSKRAFF.

The CDR3 DNA reads TGCAGCGCTAGAGACAGGGGGGTATACAATGAGCAGTTCTTC. This translates into CSARDRGVYNEQFF. V is TRBV29-1 and J is TRBJ2-1; 9 bases are a match to TRBD1. CDR3 length: 14 amino acids. J gave up 4 bases and V 7 bases, and 8 bases lay outside the gene matches. Per germline, CDR1 SQVTM and CDR2 ANQGSEA.

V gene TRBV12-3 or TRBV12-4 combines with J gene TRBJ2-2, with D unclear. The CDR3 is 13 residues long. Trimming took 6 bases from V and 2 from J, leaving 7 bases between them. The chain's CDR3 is CASSPHNTGELFF. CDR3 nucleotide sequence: TGTGCCAGCAGCCCACATAACACCGGGGAGCTGTTTTTT.

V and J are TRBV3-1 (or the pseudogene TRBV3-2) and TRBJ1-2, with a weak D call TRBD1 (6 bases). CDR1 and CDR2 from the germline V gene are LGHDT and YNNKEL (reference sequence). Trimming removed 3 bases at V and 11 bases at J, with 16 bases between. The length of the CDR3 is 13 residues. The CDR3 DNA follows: TGTGCCAGCAGCCAGACGTCAGGGGACCCTTACACCTTC. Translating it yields CASSQTSGDPYTF.

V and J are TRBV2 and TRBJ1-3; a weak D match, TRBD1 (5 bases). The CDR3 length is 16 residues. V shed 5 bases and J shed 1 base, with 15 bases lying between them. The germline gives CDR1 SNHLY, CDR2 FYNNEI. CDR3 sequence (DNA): TGTGCCAGCAGTTCCCAGGGATCTTCTTCTGGAAACACCATATATTTT. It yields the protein CASSSQGSSSGNTIYF. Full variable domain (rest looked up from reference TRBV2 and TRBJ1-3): EPEVTQTPSHQVTQMGQEVILRCVPISNHLYFYWYRQILGQKVEFLVSFYNNEISEKSEIFDDQFSVERPDGSNFTLKIRSTKLEDSAMYFCASSSQGSSSGNTIYFGEGSWLTVV.

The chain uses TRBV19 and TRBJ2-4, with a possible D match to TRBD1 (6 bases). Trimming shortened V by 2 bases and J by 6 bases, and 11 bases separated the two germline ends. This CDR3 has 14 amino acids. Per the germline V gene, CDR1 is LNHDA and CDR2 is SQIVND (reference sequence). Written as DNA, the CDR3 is TGTGCCAGTAGTATACAAGGACAGTTAAACATTCAGTACTTC. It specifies CASSIQGQLNIQYF.

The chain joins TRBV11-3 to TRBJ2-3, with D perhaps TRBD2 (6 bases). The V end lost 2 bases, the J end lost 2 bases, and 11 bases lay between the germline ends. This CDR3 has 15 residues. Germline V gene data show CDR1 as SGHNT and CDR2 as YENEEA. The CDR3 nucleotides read TGTGCCAGCAGCTTAACGGGACTTAACACAGATACGCAGTATTTT. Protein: CASSLTGLNTDTQYF.

CDR3 loop: CASSLGLQALSTDTQYF. The CDR3 nucleotides read TGTGCCAGCAGCTTAGGATTACAGGCACTTAGCACAGATACGCAGTATTTT. V gene TRBV11-3 combines with J gene TRBJ2-3; possibly TRBD1 for D (5 bases). The CDR3 is 17 residues long. Germline CDR1 reads SGHNT; CDR2 reads YENEEA. V lost 1 base, J lost 0 bases, and 14 bases lay in between.

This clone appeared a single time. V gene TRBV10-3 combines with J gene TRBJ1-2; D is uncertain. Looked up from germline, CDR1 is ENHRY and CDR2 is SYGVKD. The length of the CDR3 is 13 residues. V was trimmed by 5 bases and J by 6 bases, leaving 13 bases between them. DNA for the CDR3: TGTGCCATCAGTACGCTTGGCACCAATGGCTACACCTTC. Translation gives CAISTLGTNGYTF.

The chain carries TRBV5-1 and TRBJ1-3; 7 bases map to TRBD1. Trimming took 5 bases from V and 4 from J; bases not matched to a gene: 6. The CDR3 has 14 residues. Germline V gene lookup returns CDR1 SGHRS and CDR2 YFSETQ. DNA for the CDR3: TGCGCCAGCAGACCGACAGGGAACGGAAACACCATATATTTT. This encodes CASRPTGNGNTIYF.

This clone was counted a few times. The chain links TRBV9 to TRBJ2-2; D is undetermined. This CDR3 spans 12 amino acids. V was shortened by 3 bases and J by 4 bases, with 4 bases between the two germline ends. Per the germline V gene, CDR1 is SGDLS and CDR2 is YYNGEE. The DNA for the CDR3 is TGTGCCAGCAGCGCAGTCACCGGGGAGCTGTTTTTT. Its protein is CASSAVTGELFF. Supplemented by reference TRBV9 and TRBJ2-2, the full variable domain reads DSGVTQTPKHLITATGQRVTLRCSPRSGDLSVYWYQQSLDQGLQFLIQYYNGEERAKGNILERFSAQQFPDLHSELNLSSLELGDSALYFCASSAVTGELFFGEGSRLTVL.

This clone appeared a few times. The CDR3 here is CASRFLGLRGPPACEQYV. Here the CDR3 DNA reads TGTGCAAGTCGCTTCCTGGGGTTGCGGGGGCCCCCGGCGTGCGAGCAGTACGTC. J is TRBJ2-7 and V is TRBV12-2; the table assigns TRBD2, which was not confirmed against the DNA. TRBV12-2 corresponds to a pseudogene. This CDR3 region has 18 residues.

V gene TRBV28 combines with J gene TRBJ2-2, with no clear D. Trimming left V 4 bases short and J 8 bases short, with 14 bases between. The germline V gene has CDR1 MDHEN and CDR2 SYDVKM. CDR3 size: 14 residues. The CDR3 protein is CASSYGRRGGELFF. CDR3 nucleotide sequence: TGTGCCAGCAGTTATGGCAGGCGAGGAGGGGAGCTGTTTTTT.

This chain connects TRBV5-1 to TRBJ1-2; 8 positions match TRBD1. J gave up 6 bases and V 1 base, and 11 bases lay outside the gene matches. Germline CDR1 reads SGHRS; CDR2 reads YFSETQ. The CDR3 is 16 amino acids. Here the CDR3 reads CASSLWPSTGDDGYTF. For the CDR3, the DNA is TGCGCCAGCAGCTTGTGGCCGTCGACAGGGGATGATGGCTACACCTTC.

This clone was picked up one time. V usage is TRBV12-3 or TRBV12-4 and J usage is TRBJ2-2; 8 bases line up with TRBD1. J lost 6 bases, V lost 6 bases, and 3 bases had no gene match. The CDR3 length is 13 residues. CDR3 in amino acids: CASRLTGAGELFF. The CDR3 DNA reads TGTGCCAGCAGGTTGACAGGGGCCGGGGAGCTGTTTTTT.

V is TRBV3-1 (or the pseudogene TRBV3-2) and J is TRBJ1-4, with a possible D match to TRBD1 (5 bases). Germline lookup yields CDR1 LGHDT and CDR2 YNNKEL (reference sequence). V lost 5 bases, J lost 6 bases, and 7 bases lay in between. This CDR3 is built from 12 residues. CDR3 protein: CASSGAYEKLFF. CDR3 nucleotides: TGTGCCAGCAGCGGGGCCTATGAAAAACTGTTTTTT.